These 12 T cell receptor beta chains were all obtained from the same sample, sequenced in a study of cytomegalovirus exposure and HLA in healthy donors. The primer mix had 60 Vbeta and 13 Jbeta primers. TCRdb's table, derived via immunoSEQ multiplex PCR, lists solely in-frame clones and lacks some. The profile covers roughly 80,000 clones, with about 60% appearing a single time and around 5% taken by the ten largest. Sequencing was performed on PBMCs. Every receptor here comes from a young man in good health and CMV-seropositive.

This clone has just one count. The rearrangement uses TRBV28 and TRBJ2-1, with 10 nucleotides matching TRBD2. CDR3 length: 15 amino acids. J lost 4 bases, V lost 6 bases, and 6 bases had no gene match. In germline, CDR1 is MDHEN, CDR2 SYDVKM. The DNA for the CDR3 is TGTGCCAGCAGCGAGACTAGCGGGCGTTACAATGAGCAGTTCTTC. This encodes CASSETSGRYNEQFF.

The chain carries TRBV11-2 and TRBJ2-1, with 10 bases identical to TRBD2. This CDR3 comprises 16 residues. Looked up from germline, CDR1 is SGHAT and CDR2 is FQNNGV. J gave up 1 base and V 2 bases, and 2 bases lay outside the gene matches. CDR3 sequence (DNA): TGTGCCAGCAGCTTACTAGCGGGGGTTTCCTACAATGAGCAGTTCTTC. It is translated as CASSLLAGVSYNEQFF.

The chain is built from TRBV7-2 and TRBJ2-3; D is uncertain. Germline lookup yields CDR1 SGHTA and CDR2 FQGNSA. This CDR3 has 12 residues. The ends were cut back, 4 bases at V and 2 bases at J, with 4 bases in the middle. CDR3 in amino acids: CASSYYTDTQYF. CDR3 coding DNA: TGTGCCAGCAGCTACTACACAGATACGCAGTATTTT.

V usage is TRBV2 and J usage is TRBJ2-7; 8 positions match TRBD1. The CDR3 sequence is 17 residues long. Germline CDR1 SNHLY, CDR2 FYNNEI. The V segment lost 8 bases and the J segment 0 bases; nucleotides outside the gene matches: 15. The DNA for the CDR3 is TGTGCCAGCGGAAGACTCCCCGGACAGGGCCACTCCTACGAGCAGTACTTC. It translates to CASGRLPGQGHSYEQYF.

The chain joins TRBV5-1 to TRBJ2-5; TRBD2 might be the D (5 bases). The CDR3 consists of 16 residues. From germline, CDR1 is SGHRS and CDR2 YFSETQ. V gave up 0 bases and J gave up 5 bases, with 17 bases separating them. CDR3: CASSLVGAAYGETQYF. Here the CDR3 DNA reads TGCGCCAGCAGCTTGGTGGGAGCGGCATACGGGGAGACCCAGTACTTC.

The chain couples TRBV5-1 to TRBJ2-5; TRBD2 might be the D (6 bases). This CDR3 spans 16 amino acids. Germline assignment: CDR1 SGHRS and CDR2 YFSETQ. Trimming took off 0 bases at V and 5 bases at J, with 17 bases between the two ends. DNA for the CDR3: TGCGCCAGCAGCTTGGCGCGCGGTCGACTAGGGGAGACCCAGTACTTC. As protein: CASSLARGRLGETQYF.

This clone was counted between two and nine times. The chain uses TRBV7-2 and TRBJ2-7; D ambiguous. The CDR3 loop spans 13 amino acids. With 5 bases removed from V and 5 bases from J, the gap between germline ends came to 13 bases. Germline CDR1 reads SGHTA; CDR2 reads FQGNSA. CDR3: CASSLIAVDEQYF. CDR3 DNA: TGTGCCAGCAGCCTTATCGCGGTAGACGAGCAGTACTTC.

The chain carries TRBV7-2 and TRBJ2-1; perhaps TRBD2 as D (6 bases). The CDR3 has 15 residues. Trimming took 0 bases from V and 10 from J, leaving 16 bases between them. Germline CDR1 is SGHTA and CDR2 is FQGNSA. CDR3: CASSLARSSVVEQFF. CDR3 nucleotides: TGTGCCAGCAGCTTAGCCAGGTCTAGCGTTGTGGAGCAGTTCTTC.

The rearrangement links TRBV21-1 to TRBJ1-5; TRBD1 is the table's D call and was not checked against the DNA. TRBV21-1 is described as a pseudogene. The CDR3 extends over 16 amino acids. CDR3 nucleotide sequence: TGTGCCCATAAGTCCTTATTCCGGACAGCCGGTCAGCCCCAGCATTTT. Its protein product is CAHKSLFRTAGQPQHF.

This clone is a singleton in its sample. V gene TRBV28 combines with J gene TRBJ2-5; possibly TRBD2 for D (5 bases). V gave up 5 bases and J gave up 5 bases, with 15 bases separating them. Germline loops: CDR1 MDHEN, CDR2 SYDVKM. The CDR3 spans 14 residues. As DNA, the CDR3 is TGTGCCAGCAGTCCAAGTTCACCGGGGGAGACCCAGTACTTC. Amino acids: CASSPSSPGETQYF.

Only one count was recorded for this clone. The CDR3 sequence is CASQGMEGGSTDTQYF. Written as DNA, the CDR3 is TGCGCCAGCCAGGGTATGGAGGGAGGGAGCACAGATACGCAGTATTTT. The chain recombines TRBV5-1 with TRBJ2-3, with TRBD2 identical over 7 bases. The CDR3 extends over 16 amino acids. Trimming took 7 bases from V and 0 from J; bases not matched to a gene: 11. CDR1 and CDR2 from the germline V gene are SGHRS and YFSETQ.

This clone has only a few counts. V and J are TRBV4-2 and TRBJ2-5, with 11 nucleotides matching TRBD1. V was clipped by 1 base and J by 5 bases; unmatched bases: 6. CDR1 and CDR2 from the germline V gene are LGHNA and YNFKEQ. This CDR3 has 16 residues. CDR3 in amino acids: CASSQGDRGNKETQYF. CDR3 nucleotide sequence: TGTGCCAGCAGCCAAGGGGACAGGGGGAATAAGGAGACCCAGTACTTC.